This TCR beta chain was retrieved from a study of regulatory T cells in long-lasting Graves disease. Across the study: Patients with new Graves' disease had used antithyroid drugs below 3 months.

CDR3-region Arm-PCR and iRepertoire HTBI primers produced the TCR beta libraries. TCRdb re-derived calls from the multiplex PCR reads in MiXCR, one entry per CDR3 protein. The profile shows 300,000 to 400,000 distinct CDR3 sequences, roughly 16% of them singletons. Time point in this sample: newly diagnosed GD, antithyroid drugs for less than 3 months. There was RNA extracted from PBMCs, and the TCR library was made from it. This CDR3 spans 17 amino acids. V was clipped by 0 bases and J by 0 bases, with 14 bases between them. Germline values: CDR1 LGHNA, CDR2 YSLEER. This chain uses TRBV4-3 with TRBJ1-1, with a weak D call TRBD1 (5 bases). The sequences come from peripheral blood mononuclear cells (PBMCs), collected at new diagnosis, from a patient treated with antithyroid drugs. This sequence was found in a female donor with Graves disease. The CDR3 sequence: CASSQDSLGGLNTEAFF. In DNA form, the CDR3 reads TGCGCCAGCAGCCAAGATTCATTGGGGGGGTTGAACACTGAAGCTTTCTTT.